A selection of T cell receptor beta chains follows, all from one sample in a study of blood T cell repertoires in COVID-19. The assay was immunoSEQ multiplex PCR, and TCRdb's table has in-frame clones only and misses some. The data show 60,000 to 75,000 clones, roughly 90% seen once. Material for sequencing was peripheral blood. The receptors originated from a man in his forties or fifties with COVID-19, enrolled during active disease. Each CDR3 is given with its conserved first and last residue. The D gene is left open where the match is weak. Clone size is stated in some rows and not others, as once, few, many or a class when expanded.

d_call j_call clone_size v_call cdr3_nt cdr3_aa
- TRBJ1-2 - TRBV19 TGTGCCAGTAGTTCGGGGGGGCGCGGCTATGGCTACACCTTC CASSSGGRGYGYTF
- TRBJ2-2 - TRBV11-3 TGTGCCAGCAGCTTAGTCGCGAACACCGGGGAGCTGTTTTTT CASSLVANTGELFF
- TRBJ1-1 - TRBV7-9 TGTGCCAGCAGCTTAGGCCAGGACATGAACACTGAAGCTTTCTTT CASSLGQDMNTEAFF
- TRBJ2-7 - TRBV11-2 TGTGCCAGCAGACCAATACGGGGGAGCTACGAGCAGTACTTC CASRPIRGSYEQYF
- TRBJ2-5 - TRBV5-4 TGTGCCAGCAGCCTGGGAGGAACAGAGACCCAGTACTTC CASSLGGTETQYF
TRBD1 TRBJ2-5 - TRBV27 TGTGCCAGCACCCAACAAGGGGGCTGGGAGACCCAGTACTTC CASTQQGGWETQYF
- TRBJ1-6 - TRBV7-9 TGTGCCAGCAGCTTAGGACAATCAACACCCCTCCACTTT CASSLGQSTPLHF
- TRBJ2-7 - TRBV7-8 TGTGCCAGCAGCTTGTCGGTTTACGAGCAGTACTTC CASSLSVYEQYF
- TRBJ1-1 - TRBV5-1 TGCGCCAGCAGTAATCCAACAGGGGAAGCTTTCTTT CASSNPTGEAFF
- TRBJ2-3 once TRBV29-1 TGCAGCGTTGAAATCTCGACAGATACGCAGTATTTT CSVEISTDTQYF
- TRBJ1-6 - TRBV5-1 TGCGCCAGCAGCCCAGCTGGGCTCCCGGCTGCTTCACCCCTCCACTTT CASSPAGLPAASPLHF
TRBD1 TRBJ2-2 - TRBV2 TGTGCCAGCCGAAGGACAGGGTACGGGGAGCTGTTTTTT CASRRTGYGELFF
- TRBJ1-6 - TRBV7-9 TGTGCCAGCAGCTTAGGTCTAAATTCACCCCTCCACTTT CASSLGLNSPLHF
- TRBJ1-3 - TRBV3-1/TRBV3-2 TGTGCCAGCAGCCAAGATCGGGGAAACACCATATATTTT CASSQDRGNTIYF
- TRBJ2-7 - TRBV20-1 TGCAGTGCTACCAGTTCCTACGAGCAGTACTTC CSATSSYEQYF
- TRBJ1-1 - TRBV4-1 TGCGCCAGCAGCCAAACCATACAGGGAAACACTGAAGCTTTCTTT CASSQTIQGNTEAFF